This TCR beta chain was documented in a study of blood T cell repertoires in COVID-19. Looking at the study overall: COVID-19 samples collected from the United States, Italy and Spain covered acute and convalescent phases. The cDNA or gDNA used as material had been derived from T cells, B-cell-depleted T cells, or PBMCs.

Original processing notes: Quantification of nucleated cells was approximated via reference gene primer amplification. TCRdb's table, derived via immunoSEQ multiplex PCR, lists solely in-frame clones and lacks some. Clonal size and the V and J genes are those of that table, whereas D and trimming came from the DNA. The sample has 100,000 or so clones; around 72% are singletons. This clonotype was obtained from a woman aged 80 or over with acute or convalescent COVID-19. The sequencing input was peripheral blood.

CDR3 sequence: CASSSSGPYPSYEQYF. The DNA for the CDR3 is TGTGCCAGCAGCTCGTCCGGTCCCTACCCTAGCTACGAGCAGTACTTC. The chain carries TRBV7-9 and TRBJ2-7, with D unclear. V dropped 4 bases and J dropped 3 bases, with 19 bases sitting between them. The CDR3 length is 16 residues. CDR1 is SEHNR and CDR2 is FQNEAQ in the germline V gene (reference sequence).